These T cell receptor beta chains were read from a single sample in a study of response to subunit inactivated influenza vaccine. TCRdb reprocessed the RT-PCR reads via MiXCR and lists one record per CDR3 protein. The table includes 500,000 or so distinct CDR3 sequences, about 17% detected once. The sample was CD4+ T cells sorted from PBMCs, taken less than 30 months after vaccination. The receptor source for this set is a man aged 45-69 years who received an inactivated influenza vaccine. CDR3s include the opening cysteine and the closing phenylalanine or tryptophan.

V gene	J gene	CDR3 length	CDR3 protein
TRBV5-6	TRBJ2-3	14	CASILAGVRNTQYF
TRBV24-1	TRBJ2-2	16	CATSDPGTRRTGELFF
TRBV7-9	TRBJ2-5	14	CASSLGGHQETQYF
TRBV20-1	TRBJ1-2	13	CSATIHPNYGYTF
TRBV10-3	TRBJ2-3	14	CAIRVTSGTDTQYF
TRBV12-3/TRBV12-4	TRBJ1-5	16	CASSHTGGRGNQPQHF
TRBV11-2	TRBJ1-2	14	CASRHPGQGYGYTF
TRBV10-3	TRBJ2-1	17	CAIKGMGSGGPGNEQFF
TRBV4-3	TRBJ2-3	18	CASSGELAGRTSTDTQYF
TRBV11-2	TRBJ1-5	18	CASSPQGERGIFSQPQHF
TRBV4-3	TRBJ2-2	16	CASSQDWQARGGELFF
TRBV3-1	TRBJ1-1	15	CASSQQQLMNTEAFF
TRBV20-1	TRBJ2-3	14	CSARNGTGTDTQYF
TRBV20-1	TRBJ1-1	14	CSASGQGAGTEAFF
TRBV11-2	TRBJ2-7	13	CASEGRGRDEQYF
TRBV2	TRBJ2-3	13	CASSTGLTDTQYF
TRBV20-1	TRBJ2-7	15	CSASRASGGAFGQYF
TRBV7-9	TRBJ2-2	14	CASSPLWNTGELFF
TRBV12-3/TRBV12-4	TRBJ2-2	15	CASRPGTGDTGELFF
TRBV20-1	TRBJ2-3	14	CSASPGGVADTQYF
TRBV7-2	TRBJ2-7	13	CASSLESVGEQYF
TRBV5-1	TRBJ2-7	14	CASSQGTTSYEQYF
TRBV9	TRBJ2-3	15	CASSTRLAASDTQYF
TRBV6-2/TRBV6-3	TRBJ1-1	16	CASSYSRDRVNTEAFF
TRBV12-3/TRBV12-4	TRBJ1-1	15	CASSLSSGGQTEAFF
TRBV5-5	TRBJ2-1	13	CASSLGAHNEQFF
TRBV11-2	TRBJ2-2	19	CASSPRGTSGSIGYGELFF
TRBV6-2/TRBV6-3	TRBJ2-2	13	CASSNGGTGELFF
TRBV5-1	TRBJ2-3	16	CASSLMGGPTLDTQYF
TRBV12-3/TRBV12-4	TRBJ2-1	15	CASSLGQAGQGEQFF
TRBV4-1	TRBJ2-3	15	CASTPTASLTDTQYF
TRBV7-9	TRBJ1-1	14	CASSPSITATEAFF
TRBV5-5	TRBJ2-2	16	CASSFQRGTNTGELFF
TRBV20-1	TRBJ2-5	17	CSARAGGRGPFQETQYF
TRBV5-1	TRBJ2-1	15	CASSFSGTEGNRLFF
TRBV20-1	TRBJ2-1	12	CSAAGMYNEQFF
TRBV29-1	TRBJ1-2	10	CSVGDDRKIF
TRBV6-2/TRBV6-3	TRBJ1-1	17	CASSRRGVRGLNTEAFF
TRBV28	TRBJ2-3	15	CASRGSGGGQDTQYF
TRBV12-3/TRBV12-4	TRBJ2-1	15	CASIAGTSDYNEQFF
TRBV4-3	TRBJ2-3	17	CASSQGTSGRFTDTQYF
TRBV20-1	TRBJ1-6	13	CSASGGNNSPLHF
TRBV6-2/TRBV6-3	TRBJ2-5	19	CASGMQGATTSWTSMAQYF
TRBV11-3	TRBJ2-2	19	CASSKGTSGIRLNTGELFF
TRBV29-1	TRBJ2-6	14	CSVKTGAGANVLTF
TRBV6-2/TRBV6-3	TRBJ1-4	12	CAIGRKNEKLFF
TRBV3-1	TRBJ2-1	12	CASSQGAGQRIF
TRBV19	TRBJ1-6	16	CASSMGSGQGSSPLHF
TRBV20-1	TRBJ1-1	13	CSARALGGDGAFF
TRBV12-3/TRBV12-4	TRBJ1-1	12	CASSPGLLEAFF
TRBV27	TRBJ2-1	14	CASSPLARYNEQFF
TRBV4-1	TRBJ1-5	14	CASSRGPKDQPQHF
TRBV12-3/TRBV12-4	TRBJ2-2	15	CASRRGTQNTGELFF
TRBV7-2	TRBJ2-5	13	CASTVGTQETQYF
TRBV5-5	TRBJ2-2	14	CASGQGVYTGELFF
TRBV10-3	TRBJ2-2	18	CATSEATGGYPNTGELFF
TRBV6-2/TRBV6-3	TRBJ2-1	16	CASRSSGGMPYNEQFF
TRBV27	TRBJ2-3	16	CASSDTERERTDTQYF
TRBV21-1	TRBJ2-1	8	CPGHEQFF